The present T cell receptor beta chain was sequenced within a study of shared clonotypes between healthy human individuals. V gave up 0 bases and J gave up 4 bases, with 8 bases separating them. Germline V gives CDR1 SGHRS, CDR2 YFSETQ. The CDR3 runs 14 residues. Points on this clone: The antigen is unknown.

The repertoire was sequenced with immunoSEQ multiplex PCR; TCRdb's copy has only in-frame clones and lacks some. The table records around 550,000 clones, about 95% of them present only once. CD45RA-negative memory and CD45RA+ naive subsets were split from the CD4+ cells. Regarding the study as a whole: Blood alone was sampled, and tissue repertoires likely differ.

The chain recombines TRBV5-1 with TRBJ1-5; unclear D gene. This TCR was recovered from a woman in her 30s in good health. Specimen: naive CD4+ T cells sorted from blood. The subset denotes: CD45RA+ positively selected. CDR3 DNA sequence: TGCGCCAGCAGCTTGGAGGTGGGGAATCAGCCCCAGCATTTT. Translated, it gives CASSLEVGNQPQHF. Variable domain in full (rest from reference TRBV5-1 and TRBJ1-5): KAGVTQTPRYLIKTRGQQVTLSCSPISGHRSVSWYQQTPGQGLQFLFEYFSETQRNKGNFPGRFSGRQFSNSRSEMNVSTLELGDSALYLCASSLEVGNQPQHFGDGTRLSIL.